Included here is one T cell receptor beta chain sequence, with context. Its antigen remains unidentified. The sample is drawn from a study of CXCR3-negative and CXCR3-positive naive CD8 T cells. Looking at the study overall: For each library, about 1.5 +/- 0.3 million TRB reads were obtained, 110 million to 150 million in total. Whole-study findings and limits: Memory CD8+ cells had much lower diversity, and both naive subsets had comparably high diversity.

CDR1 and CDR2 from the germline V gene are SGHRS and YFSETQ. This CDR3 has 15 residues. Researchers prepared the TRB cDNA libraries using 5' RACE with UMI labels. TCRdb reanalyzed the 5' RACE reads and collapses them to one entry per CDR3 protein, without DNA. The table for this sample gives 45,000 to 70,000 distinct CDR3 sequences. The clonotype originates from a human donor in good health. Some clones in this sample may be carry-over from other donors' samples. This sequence joins TRBV5-1 and TRBJ2-3; TCRdb picks TRBD2, but there is no DNA to check that call. The specimen sequenced was memory CD8+ T cells from blood. This chain's CDR3 is CASSLGLAGANTQYF.